These T cell receptor beta chains were read from a single sample in a study of T cells in Graves' hyperthyroidism and ophthalmopathy. TCRdb called the multiplex PCR reads again in MiXCR, with one record for every CDR3 protein. The sample lists 450,000 to 650,000 distinct CDR3 sequences; less than 25% were seen once. The specimen sequenced was blood. All receptors derive from a man aged 18 to 29 with Graves' hyperthyroidism. Each CDR3 is given with its conserved first and last residue. D genes are given only for firm matches. Where a row states a size, it is once, few, many or the class of an expanded clone; other rows omit it.

TRBV19,NA,many,TRBJ1-5,CASKQGPYGAQHF,TGTGCCAGTAAACAGGGCCCTTATGGGGCCCAGCATTTT
TRBV25-1,NA,many,TRBJ1-1,CATKKVGMDTEAFF,TGTGCCACCAAAAAAGTGGGGATGGACACTGAAGCTTTCTTT
TRBV28,NA,NA,TRBJ2-5,CASHQGLRGQETQYF,TGTGCCAGCCATCAGGGCTTAAGGGGCCAAGAGACCCAGTACTTC
TRBV28,NA,NA,TRBJ2-7,CASRFPLCEQYF,TGTGCCAGCCGATTTCCTCTCTGCGAGCAGTACTTC
TRBV2,NA,NA,TRBJ1-2,CAITASYGYTF,TGTGCCATCACGGCATCCTATGGCTACACCTTC
TRBV12-3/TRBV12-4,NA,NA,TRBJ1-2,CASSQEGVHGYTF,TGTGCCAGCAGCCAAGAGGGGGTCCATGGCTACACCTTC
TRBV30,NA,NA,TRBJ1-5,CAWQGSGNQPQHF,TGTGCCTGGCAGGGTTCGGGCAATCAGCCCCAGCATTTT
TRBV6-1,NA,NA,TRBJ1-2,CASSDRDHNYGYTF,TGTGCCAGCAGTGACAGGGATCATAACTATGGCTACACCTTC
TRBV6-5,NA,many,TRBJ1-1,CASSLGLGNTEAFF,TGTGCCAGCAGTCTGGGATTAGGAAACACTGAAGCTTTCTTT
TRBV4-1,NA,many,TRBJ2-7,CASRPLTGREGEQYF,TGCGCCAGCAGACCGCTGACAGGGCGGGAAGGGGAGCAGTACTTC
TRBV29-1,TRBD1,once,TRBJ1-1,CSVDTGALAFF,TGCAGCGTTGATACAGGGGCCCTAGCTTTCTTT
TRBV19,NA,NA,TRBJ1-5,CASSMSLNQPQHF,TGTGCCAGTAGTATGTCTCTCAATCAGCCCCAGCATTTT
TRBV10-3,NA,many,TRBJ1-2,CATGQSNYGYTF,TGTGCCACCGGGCAGAGTAACTATGGCTACACCTTC
TRBV28,TRBD1,once,TRBJ1-1,CASSPAGGETEAFF,TGTGCCAGCAGTCCCGCAGGGGGAGAGACTGAAGCTTTCTTT
TRBV5-4,NA,many,TRBJ1-1,CASSLASEAFF,TGTGCCAGCAGCTTGGCTTCTGAAGCTTTCTTT
TRBV20-1,TRBD2,NA,TRBJ2-7,CSAPTLAGDTGEQYF,TGCAGTGCTCCTACACTAGCGGGAGACACTGGCGAGCAGTACTTC
TRBV28,NA,few,TRBJ2-2,CASSYHGNTGELFF,TGTGCCAGCAGTTACCACGGGAACACCGGGGAGCTGTTTTTT
TRBV10-1,TRBD1,NA,TRBJ2-5,CASSESGTGGETQYF,TGCGCCAGCAGTGAGTCGGGGACAGGGGGCGAGACCCAGTACTTC
TRBV6-1,NA,NA,TRBJ1-5,CASSEAPGLVNQPQHF,TGTGCCAGCAGTGAAGCACCCGGGTTGGTCAATCAGCCCCAGCATTTT
TRBV29-1,NA,NA,TRBJ2-2,CSVGSPGELFF,TGCAGCGTCGGCTCCCCCGGGGAGCTGTTTTTT
TRBV28,NA,many,TRBJ2-7,CASSLGGLAGQYF,TGTGCCAGCAGTTTGGGGGGGCTCGCGGGGCAGTACTTC
TRBV12-3/TRBV12-4,NA,many,TRBJ2-7,CASSVDSYYEQYF,TGTGCCAGCAGTGTGGACAGCTACTACGAGCAGTACTTC
TRBV29-1,TRBD1,many,TRBJ2-7,CSVEVPTGSNEQYF,TGCAGCGTTGAAGTTCCGACAGGGTCCAACGAGCAGTACTTC
TRBV5-1,TRBD1,many,TRBJ1-2,CASSYGTGRTNYGYTF,TGCGCCAGCAGCTACGGGACAGGCAGAACTAACTATGGCTACACCTTC
TRBV30,NA,NA,TRBJ2-6,CAWSVLGYGANVLTF,TGTGCCTGGAGTGTACTAGGGTATGGGGCCAACGTCCTGACTTTC
TRBV6-1,NA,few,TRBJ2-7,CASSERGDASYEQYF,TGTGCCAGCAGTGAAAGGGGGGACGCTTCCTACGAGCAGTACTTC
TRBV6-1,NA,many,TRBJ1-5,CASSPSGLNQPQHF,TGTGCCAGCAGCCCTTCAGGCCTCAATCAGCCCCAGCATTTT
TRBV2,NA,many,TRBJ2-5,CASSLPETQYF,TGTGCCAGCAGCCTACCGGAGACCCAGTACTTC
TRBV11-1,TRBD2,once,TRBJ2-3,CASTPGGVWADTQYF,TGTGCCAGCACCCCGGGAGGGGTCTGGGCAGATACGCAGTATTTT
TRBV19,NA,many,TRBJ1-5,CATGAGRPNQPQHF,TGTGCCACTGGGGCGGGTCGGCCCAATCAGCCCCAGCATTTT
TRBV27,TRBD1,many,TRBJ1-5,CASTDSDRGAQPQHF,TGTGCCAGCACTGATTCGGACAGGGGCGCTCAGCCCCAGCATTTT
TRBV19,NA,few,TRBJ1-1,CASKIGIMNTEAFF,TGTGCCAGTAAAATCGGAATCATGAACACTGAAGCTTTCTTT
TRBV30,NA,many,TRBJ1-5,CAWSLDRSNQPQHF,TGTGCCTGGAGCCTCGACAGGAGCAATCAGCCCCAGCATTTT
TRBV12-3/TRBV12-4,NA,few,TRBJ1-5,CASTLEGNQPQHF,TGTGCCAGCACCCTTGAGGGCAATCAGCCCCAGCATTTT